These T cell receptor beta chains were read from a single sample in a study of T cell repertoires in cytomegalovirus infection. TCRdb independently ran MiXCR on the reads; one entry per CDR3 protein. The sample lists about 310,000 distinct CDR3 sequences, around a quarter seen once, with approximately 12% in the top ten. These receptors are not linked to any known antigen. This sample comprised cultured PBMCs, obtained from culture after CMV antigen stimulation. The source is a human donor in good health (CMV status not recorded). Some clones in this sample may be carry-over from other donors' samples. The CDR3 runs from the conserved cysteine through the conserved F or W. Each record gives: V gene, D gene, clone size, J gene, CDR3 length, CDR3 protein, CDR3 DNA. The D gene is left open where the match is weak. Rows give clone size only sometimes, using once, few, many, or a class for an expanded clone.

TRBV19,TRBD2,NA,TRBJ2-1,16,CASSIGSGSTLDEQFF,TGTGCCAGTAGTATAGGTAGCGGGAGTACACTCGATGAGCAGTTCTTC
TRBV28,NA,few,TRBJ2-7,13,CASSLSLVYEQYF,TGTGCCAGCAGTTTATCCCTAGTGTACGAGCAGTACTTC
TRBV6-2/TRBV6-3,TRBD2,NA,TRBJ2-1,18,CASNLAATSGSSYNEQFF,TGTGCCAGCAACCTCGCGGCGACTAGCGGGAGCTCCTACAATGAGCAGTTCTTC
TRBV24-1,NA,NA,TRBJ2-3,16,CATSDLREEGTDTQYF,TGTGCCACCAGTGATTTGCGGGAAGAGGGCACAGATACGCAGTATTTT
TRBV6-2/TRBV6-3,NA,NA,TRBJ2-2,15,CASKELGGNTGELFF,TGTGCCAGCAAAGAGCTGGGGGGGAACACCGGGGAGCTGTTTTTT
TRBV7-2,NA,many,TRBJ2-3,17,CASSLALRGWGTDTQYF,TGTGCCAGCAGCTTAGCGCTTAGGGGCTGGGGCACAGATACGCAGTATTTT
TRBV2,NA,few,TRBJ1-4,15,CASSPGGRTNEKLFF,TGTGCCAGCAGTCCCGGGGGGCGGACTAATGAAAAACTGTTTTTT
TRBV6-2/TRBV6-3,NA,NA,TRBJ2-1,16,CASSPSRLAPYNEQFF,TGTGCCAGCAGCCCCAGTAGGCTAGCGCCCTACAATGAGCAGTTCTTC
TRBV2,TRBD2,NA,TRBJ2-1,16,CASSHGLEFPYNEQFF,TGTGCCAGCTCCCATGGACTAGAATTTCCCTACAATGAGCAGTTCTTC
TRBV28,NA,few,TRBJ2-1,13,CASRGDPDNEQFF,TGTGCCAGCAGGGGGGACCCTGACAATGAGCAGTTCTTC
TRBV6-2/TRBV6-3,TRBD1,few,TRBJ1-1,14,CASSWDRGNTEAFF,TGTGCCAGCAGTTGGGACAGGGGGAACACTGAAGCTTTCTTT
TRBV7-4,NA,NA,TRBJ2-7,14,CASSLVGGPNEQYF,TGTGCCAGCAGCTTAGTTGGGGGCCCCAACGAGCAGTACTTC
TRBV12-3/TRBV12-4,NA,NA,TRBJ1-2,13,CASSFRPGDGYTF,TGTGCCAGCAGCTTCCGACCAGGGGATGGCTACACCTTC
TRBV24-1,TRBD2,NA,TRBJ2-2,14,CATSESGRAGELFF,TGTGCCACCAGTGAGAGCGGGAGGGCCGGGGAGCTGTTTTTT